The rows below give T cell receptor beta chains drawn from one sample of a study of blood T cell repertoires in COVID-19. Sequencing was performed with immunoSEQ multiplex PCR; in TCRdb, only in-frame clones are kept and a portion is missing. The sample holds 150,000 or so clones, 82% seen once. Input material: peripheral blood. Source of these receptors: a human donor with acute or convalescent COVID-19. The donor label of this sample is uncertain. Both conserved end residues are part of each CDR3. The D gene is left open where the match is weak. Where a row states a size, it is once, few, many or the class of an expanded clone; other rows omit it.

TRBJ1-2 | TRBV5-1 | - | - | CASSLIGSYGYTF | TGCGCCAGCAGCTTGATCGGGTCCTATGGCTACACCTTC
TRBJ1-4 | TRBV30 | - | - | CAWSVLGASNEKLFF | TGTGCCTGGAGTGTACTGGGGGCTTCTAATGAAAAACTGTTTTTT
TRBJ2-5 | TRBV27 | - | - | CASSLYSPGQETQYF | TGTGCCAGCAGTTTGTACAGTCCTGGCCAGGAGACCCAGTACTTC
TRBJ1-1 | TRBV6-1 | - | - | CASSLDSYTEAFF | TGTGCCAGCAGCCTGGACAGTTACACTGAAGCTTTCTTT
TRBJ1-4 | TRBV18 | - | - | CASSLGFGNEKLFF | TGTGCCAGCTCACTGGGCTTTGGTAATGAAAAACTGTTTTTT
TRBJ2-7 | TRBV18 | - | - | CASSLGPPGSYEQYF | TGTGCCAGCTCACTCGGGCCTCCGGGATCCTACGAGCAGTACTTC
TRBJ1-1 | TRBV19 | - | TRBD1 | CASSLRTGEAFF | TGTGCCAGTAGTCTTCGGACAGGGGAGGCTTTCTTT
TRBJ1-2 | TRBV3-1/TRBV3-2 | once | TRBD1 | CASSQPDRDGGYTF | TGTGCCAGCAGCCAACCTGACAGGGACGGTGGCTACACCTTC
TRBJ1-2 | TRBV20-1 | few | - | CSASARKNGYTF | TGCAGTGCTAGTGCCAGGAAAAATGGCTACACCTTC
TRBJ2-7 | TRBV9 | - | - | CASSVAPAGRAEQYF | TGTGCCAGCAGCGTAGCTCCGGCGGGAAGGGCCGAGCAGTACTTC
TRBJ1-6 | TRBV30 | - | - | CAWSQVFEDSPLHF | TGTGCCTGGAGTCAGGTTTTTGAAGATTCACCCCTCCACTTT
TRBJ1-3 | TRBV5-1 | - | - | CASSLGPLYAGLGNTIYF | TGCGCCAGCAGCTTGGGTCCGCTTTATGCGGGCCTCGGAAACACCATATATTTT
TRBJ1-2 | TRBV7-9 | - | - | CASSLGGGGYGYTF | TGTGCCAGCAGCCTCGGGGGGGGCGGCTATGGCTACACCTTC
TRBJ2-1 | TRBV14 | few | - | CASSQSTTYNEQFF | TGTGCCAGCAGCCAATCGACTACCTACAATGAGCAGTTCTTC